This T cell receptor (beta chain) was found in a study of blood T cell repertoires in COVID-19. Study as a whole: The study drew acute and convalescent COVID-19 samples from the United States, Italy and Spain. T cells, B-cell-depleted T cells, or PBMCs provided the cDNA or gDNA that served as material.

The Seattle patients, enrolled during active infection, were followed longitudinally. Between the trimmed V and J ends, which lost 6 bases and 8 bases, there was a span of 21 bases. This CDR3 is built from 15 residues. The germline V gene has CDR1 MNHEY and CDR2 SMNVEV (reference sequence). Original data processing: Reference gene primers were amplified, and this amplification served to estimate nucleated cell counts. Produced via immunoSEQ multiplex PCR; TCRdb's table is partial and in-frame only. Clone size and the V and J calls come from that table; the DNA yielded D and trimming. The sample records 150,000 to 200,000 clones, more than 75% being singletons.

The sample taken for sequencing was peripheral blood. The chain has TRBV27 and TRBJ2-3, with D perhaps matching TRBD2 (6 bases). This sequence originates from a person between 70 and 80 years old with COVID-19, enrolled during active disease. CDR3 DNA: TGTGCCAGCAGCCTAAGTAGCGGAGCATCAACTACGCAGTATTTT. Protein: CASSLSSGASTTQYF.